The 11 T cell receptor beta chains in this list originate from one sample, sequenced in a study of CD8 T cells in Susac syndrome (dated by TCRdb to the late 2010s). The method was the immunoSEQ multiplex PCR assay. RNA was extracted using the RNeasy kit, and roughly 0.5 to 1 ug of the RNA was reverse transcribed with random hexamers. TCRdb applied fastp at Q25 and MiXCR to the public reads, then kept only in-frame beta chains. Entries that share a CDR3 protein sequence are merged under the most common genes and DNA. This sample has about 300,000 distinct CDR3 sequences in its table, and around 91% of those were observed once. The leading ten clones occupy 0.18% of the sample. The sequencing input was CD8+ T cells from PBMCs. These receptors were obtained from a human donor with multiple sclerosis.

The CDR3, as DNA: TGCGCCAGCCCTCATTTGGCCAAACAGGGGCTGGATCAGCCCCAGCATTTT. Encoded protein: CASPHLAKQGLDQPQHF. The rearrangement uses TRBV10-2 and TRBJ1-5, with 7 bases that match TRBD1. With V trimmed by 8 bases and J by 5 bases, 18 bases remained unmatched. The CDR3 is 17 residues long. Germline V gene data show CDR1 as WSHSY and CDR2 as SAAADI.

This rearrangement joins TRBV4-3 to TRBJ2-7; TRBD2 matches at 7 bases. With V trimmed by 0 bases and J by 2 bases, 7 bases remained unmatched. Per the germline V gene, CDR1 is LGHNA and CDR2 is YSLEER. The CDR3 sequence is 16 residues long. CDR3 in amino acids: CASSQDRLAAPYEQYF. The CDR3 nucleotides are TGCGCCAGCAGCCAAGATAGGCTAGCGGCACCCTACGAGCAGTACTTC.

This clonotype was observed once. The chain is built from TRBV29-1 and TRBJ1-3; D unclear. The CDR3 is 14 amino acids. Germline V lookup: CDR1 SQVTM, CDR2 ANQGSEA. Trimming left V 4 bases short and J 3 bases short, with 13 bases between. CDR3 in DNA: TGCAGCGTTGCATCGCGGGGAGGTGGAAACACCATATATTTT. Its protein is CSVASRGGGNTIYF.

The chain joins TRBV20-1 to TRBJ2-5; no clear D gene. The V end was cut by 3 bases, the J end by 5 bases, with 10 bases between. CDR3 length: 12 amino acids. The germline V gene encodes CDR1 DFQATT and CDR2 SNEGSKA (reference sequence). For the CDR3, the DNA is TGCAGTGCTAGTTTAGAGAGCGAGACCCAGTACTTC. As protein: CSASLESETQYF.

The count of this clonotype is one. This chain connects TRBV7-9 to TRBJ2-3; D is possibly TRBD2 (6 bases). Trimming shortened V by 5 bases and J by 3 bases, and 12 bases separated the two germline ends. The CDR3 runs 14 residues. CDR1 is SEHNR and CDR2 is FQNEAQ in the germline V gene (reference sequence). CDR3 sequence reads: CASSPPGTTDTQYF. The CDR3 nucleotides are TGTGCCAGCAGCCCCCCGGGGACTACAGATACGCAGTATTTT.

V and J are TRBV7-9 and TRBJ1-4; no reliable D call. Trimming shortened V by 5 bases and J by 5 bases, and 9 bases separated the two germline ends. The CDR3 sequence is 13 residues long. Germline values: CDR1 SEHNR, CDR2 FQNEAQ (reference sequence). CDR3 nucleotides: TGTGCCAGCAGCATGGGCCAAAATGAAAAACTGTTTTTT. Its protein product is CASSMGQNEKLFF.

This clonotype has only one observation. The CDR3 DNA follows: TGTGCCAGCAGCCCCACTTTGTATGCCTACAATGAGCAGTTCTTC. It codes for CASSPTLYAYNEQFF. V and J are TRBV7-6 and TRBJ2-1, with D unresolved. Trimming took 5 bases from V and 2 from J, leaving 13 bases between them. Germline lookup yields CDR1 SGHVS and CDR2 FNYEAQ. The CDR3 consists of 15 residues.

This clonotype was counted once. The rearrangement joins TRBV29-1 to TRBJ2-7, with 7 bases identical to TRBD2. The ends lost 6 bases at V and 7 bases at J; junction bases unmatched: 12. The V gene's germline CDR1 is SQVTM and CDR2 ANQGSEA. This CDR3 is 13 amino acids long. The CDR3 DNA is TGCAGCGTACTTCTAGCGGCGGGACGGGAGCAGTACTTC. This sequence encodes CSVLLAAGREQYF.

The chain uses TRBV10-3 and TRBJ2-2; a possible D gene is TRBD2 (6 bases). Per the germline V gene, CDR1 is ENHRY and CDR2 is SYGVKD. The CDR3 is 16 amino acids. V shed 3 bases and J shed 4 bases, with 15 bases lying between them. Here the CDR3 DNA reads TGTGCCATCAGTGATACAGCAGCCGGGGGCACCGGGGAGCTGTTTTTT. It translates to CAISDTAAGGTGELFF.

V usage is TRBV11-2 and J usage is TRBJ2-2; the D is unclear. The CDR3 extends over 16 amino acids. Germline CDR1 is SGHAT and CDR2 is FQNNGV. With 0 bases removed from V and 4 bases from J, the gap between germline ends came to 12 bases. CDR3 protein: CASSLEGLEITGELFF. DNA of the CDR3: TGTGCCAGCAGCTTAGAGGGCCTAGAAATCACCGGGGAGCTGTTTTTT.

The chain combines TRBV5-5 with TRBJ2-7; no clear D gene. Germline CDR1 SGHKS, CDR2 YYEKEE (reference sequence). The CDR3 extends over 14 amino acids. Trimming took off 4 bases at V and 1 base at J, with 12 bases between the two ends. The CDR3, as DNA: TGTGCCAGCAGCGAAGCTGGCCTATCCTACGAGCAGTACTTC. As protein: CASSEAGLSYEQYF.